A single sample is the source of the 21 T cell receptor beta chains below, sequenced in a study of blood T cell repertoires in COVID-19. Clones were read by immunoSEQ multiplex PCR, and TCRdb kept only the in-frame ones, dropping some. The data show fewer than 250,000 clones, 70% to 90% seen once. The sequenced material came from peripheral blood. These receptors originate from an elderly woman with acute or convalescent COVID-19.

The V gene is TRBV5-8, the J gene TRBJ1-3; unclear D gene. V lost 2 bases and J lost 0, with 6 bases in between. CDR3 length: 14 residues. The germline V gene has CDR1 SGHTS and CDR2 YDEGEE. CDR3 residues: CASSFSGSGNTIYF. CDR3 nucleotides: TGTGCCAGCAGCTTCTCAGGCTCTGGAAACACCATATATTTT.

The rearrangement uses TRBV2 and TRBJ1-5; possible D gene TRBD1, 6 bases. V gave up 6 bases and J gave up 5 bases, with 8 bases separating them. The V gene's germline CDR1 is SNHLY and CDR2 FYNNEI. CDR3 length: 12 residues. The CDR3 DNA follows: TGTGCCAGCAGAGGGGGAGATCAGCCCCAGCATTTT. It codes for CASRGGDQPQHF.

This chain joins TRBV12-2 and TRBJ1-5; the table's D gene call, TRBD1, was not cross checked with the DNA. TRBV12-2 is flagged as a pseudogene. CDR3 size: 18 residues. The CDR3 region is CASRHARDRGRSNQPQHF. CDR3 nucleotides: TGTGCAAGTCGCCATGCCAGGGACAGGGGGCGCAGCAATCAGCCCCAGCATTTT.

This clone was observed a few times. The CDR3 DNA is TGTGCCAGCAGCTTACAGGGGCTGGGTAACACCGGGGAGCTGTTTTTT. Encoded protein: CASSLQGLGNTGELFF. V is TRBV7-6 and J is TRBJ2-2, with TRBD1 as a possible D gene (6 bases). CDR1 is SGHVS and CDR2 is FNYEAQ in the germline V gene. The CDR3 length is 16 residues. Between the trimmed V and J ends, which lost 2 bases and 2 bases, there was a span of 12 bases.

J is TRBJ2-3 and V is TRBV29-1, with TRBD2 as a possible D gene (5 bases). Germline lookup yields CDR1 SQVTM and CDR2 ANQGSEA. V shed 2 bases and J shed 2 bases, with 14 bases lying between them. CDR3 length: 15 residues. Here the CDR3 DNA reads TGCAGCGTTGAAAGCGGCCTAGGAAACACAGATACGCAGTATTTT. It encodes CSVESGLGNTDTQYF.

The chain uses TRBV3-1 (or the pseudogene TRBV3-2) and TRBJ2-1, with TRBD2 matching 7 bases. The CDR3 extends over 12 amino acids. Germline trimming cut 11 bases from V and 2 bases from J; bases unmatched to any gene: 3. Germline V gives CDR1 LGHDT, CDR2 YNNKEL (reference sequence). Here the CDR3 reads CACAGAYNEQFF. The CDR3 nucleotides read TGTGCCTGTGCGGGGGCCTACAATGAGCAGTTCTTC.

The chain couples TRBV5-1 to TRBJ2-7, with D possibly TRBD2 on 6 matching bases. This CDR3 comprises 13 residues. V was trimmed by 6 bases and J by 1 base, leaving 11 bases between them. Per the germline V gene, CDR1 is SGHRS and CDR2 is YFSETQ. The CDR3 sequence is CASTGEESYEQYF. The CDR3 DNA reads TGCGCCAGCACGGGAGAGGAGTCCTACGAGCAGTACTTC.

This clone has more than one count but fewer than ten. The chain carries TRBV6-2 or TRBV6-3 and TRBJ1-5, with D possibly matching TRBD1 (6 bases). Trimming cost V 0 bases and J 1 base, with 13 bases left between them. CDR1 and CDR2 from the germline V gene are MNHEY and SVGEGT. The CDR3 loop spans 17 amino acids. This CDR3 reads CASSYSGGRRSNQPQHF. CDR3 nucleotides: TGTGCCAGCAGTTACTCTGGGGGCCGGAGGAGCAATCAGCCCCAGCATTTT.

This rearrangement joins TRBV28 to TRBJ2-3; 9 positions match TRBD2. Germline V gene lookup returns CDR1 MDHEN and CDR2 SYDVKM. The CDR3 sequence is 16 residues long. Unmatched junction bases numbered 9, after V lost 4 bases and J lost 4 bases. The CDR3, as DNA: TGTGCCAGCAGTTGGGGGCTGCGGGAGGGGTCAGATACGCAGTATTTT. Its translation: CASSWGLREGSDTQYF.

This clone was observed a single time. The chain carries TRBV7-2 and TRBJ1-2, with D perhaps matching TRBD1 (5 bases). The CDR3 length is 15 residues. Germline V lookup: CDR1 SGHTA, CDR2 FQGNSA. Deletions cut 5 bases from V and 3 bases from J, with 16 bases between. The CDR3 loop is CASSTPLRADYGYTF. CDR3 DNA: TGTGCCAGCAGCACACCCCTCAGGGCCGACTATGGCTACACCTTC.

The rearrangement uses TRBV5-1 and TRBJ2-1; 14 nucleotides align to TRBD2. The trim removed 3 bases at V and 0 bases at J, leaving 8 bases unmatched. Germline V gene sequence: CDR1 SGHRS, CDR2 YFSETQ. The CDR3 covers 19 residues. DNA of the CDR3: TGCGCCAGCAGCTCAGGACTAGCGGGGGGCGTTAGCTCCTACAATGAGCAGTTCTTC. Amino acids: CASSSGLAGGVSSYNEQFF.

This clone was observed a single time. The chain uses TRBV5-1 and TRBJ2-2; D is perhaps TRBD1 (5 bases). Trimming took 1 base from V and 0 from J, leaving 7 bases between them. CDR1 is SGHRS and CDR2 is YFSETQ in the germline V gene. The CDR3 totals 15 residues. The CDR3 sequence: CASSLTGSNTGELFF. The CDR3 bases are TGCGCCAGCAGCTTGACAGGTTCGAACACCGGGGAGCTGTTTTTT.

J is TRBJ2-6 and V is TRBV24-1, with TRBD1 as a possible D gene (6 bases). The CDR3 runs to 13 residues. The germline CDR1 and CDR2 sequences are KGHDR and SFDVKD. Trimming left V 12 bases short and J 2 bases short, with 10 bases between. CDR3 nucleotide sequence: TGTGCCTCACAGGGAGCTGGGGCCAACGTCCTGACTTTC. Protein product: CASQGAGANVLTF.

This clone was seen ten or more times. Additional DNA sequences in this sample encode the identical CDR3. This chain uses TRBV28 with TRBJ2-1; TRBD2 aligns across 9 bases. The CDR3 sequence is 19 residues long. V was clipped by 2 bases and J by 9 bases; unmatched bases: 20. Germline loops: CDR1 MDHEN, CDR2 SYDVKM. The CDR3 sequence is CASSLRGLGAGGPPGEQFF. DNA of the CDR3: TGTGCCAGCAGTTTACGGGGCCTAGGGGCGGGAGGGCCCCCCGGTGAGCAGTTCTTC.

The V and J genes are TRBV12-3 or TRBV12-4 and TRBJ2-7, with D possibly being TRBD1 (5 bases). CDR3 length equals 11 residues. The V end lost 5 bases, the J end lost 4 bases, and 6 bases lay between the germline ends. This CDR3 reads CASSGAYEQYF. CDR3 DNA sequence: TGTGCCAGCAGTGGGGCTTACGAGCAGTACTTC.

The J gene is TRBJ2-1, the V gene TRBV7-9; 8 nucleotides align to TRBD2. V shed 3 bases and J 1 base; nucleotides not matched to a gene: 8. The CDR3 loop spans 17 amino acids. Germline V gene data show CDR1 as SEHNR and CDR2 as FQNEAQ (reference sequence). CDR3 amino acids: CASSFLSGSPSYNEQFF. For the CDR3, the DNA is TGTGCCAGCAGCTTCTTAAGCGGGAGCCCTTCCTACAATGAGCAGTTCTTC.

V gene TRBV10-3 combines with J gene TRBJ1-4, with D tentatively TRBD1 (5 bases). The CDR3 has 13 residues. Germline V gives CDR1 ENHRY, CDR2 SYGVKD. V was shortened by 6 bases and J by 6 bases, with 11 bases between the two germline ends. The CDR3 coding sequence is TGTGCCATCAGGGGGGGGACGGATGAAAAACTGTTTTTT. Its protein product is CAIRGGTDEKLFF.

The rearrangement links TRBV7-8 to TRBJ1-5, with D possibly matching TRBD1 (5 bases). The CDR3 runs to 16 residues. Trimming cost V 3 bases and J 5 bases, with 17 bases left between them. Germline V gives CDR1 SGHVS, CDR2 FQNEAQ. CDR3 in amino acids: CASSLMGRSVDQPQHF. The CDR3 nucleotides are TGTGCCAGCAGCTTGATGGGGCGATCAGTTGATCAGCCCCAGCATTTT.

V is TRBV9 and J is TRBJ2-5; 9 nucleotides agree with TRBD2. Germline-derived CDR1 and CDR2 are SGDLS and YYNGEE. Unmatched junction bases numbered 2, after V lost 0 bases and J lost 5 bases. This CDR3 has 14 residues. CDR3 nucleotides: TGTGCCAGCAGCGTAGAACTAGCGGGTGAGACCCAGTACTTC. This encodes CASSVELAGETQYF.

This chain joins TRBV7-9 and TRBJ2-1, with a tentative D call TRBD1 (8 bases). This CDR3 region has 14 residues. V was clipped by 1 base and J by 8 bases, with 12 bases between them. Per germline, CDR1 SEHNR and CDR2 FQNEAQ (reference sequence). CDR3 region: CASSLGTGGDEQFF. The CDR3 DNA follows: TGTGCCAGCAGCTTAGGAACAGGGGGGGATGAGCAGTTCTTC.

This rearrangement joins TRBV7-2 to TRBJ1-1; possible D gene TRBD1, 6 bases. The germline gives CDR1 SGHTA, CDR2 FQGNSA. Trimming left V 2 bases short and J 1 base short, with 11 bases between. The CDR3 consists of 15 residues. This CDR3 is CASSLPGEGNTEAFF. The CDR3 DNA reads TGTGCCAGCAGCTTACCAGGGGAGGGGAACACTGAAGCTTTCTTT.